The 3 T cell receptor beta chains listed next were all sequenced from one sample in a study of T cell changes during pregnancy in multiple sclerosis. Sequenced by immunoSEQ multiplex PCR; TCRdb stores in-frame clones only, minus some. The repertoire holds around 25,000 clones, with under 95% as singletons. The sequencing here drew on CD8+ T cells from peripheral blood mononuclear cells, taken in the third trimester of pregnancy. The receptors were gathered from a female donor in good health, enrolled as a control in a pregnancy study.

This chain joins TRBV15 and TRBJ1-2, with 8 bases fitting TRBD1. V lost 3 bases to trimming and J lost 6 bases; unmatched junction nucleotides: 6. Germline V lookup: CDR1 LNHNV, CDR2 YYDKDF (reference sequence). The CDR3 is 14 amino acids. CDR3 protein: CATSRDREIDGYTF. The CDR3 DNA reads as TGTGCCACCAGCAGGGACAGGGAGATTGATGGCTACACCTTC. Filled out from reference TRBV15 and TRBJ1-2, the complete variable domain reads DAMVIQNPRYQVTQFGKPVTLSCSQTLNHNVMYWYQQKSSQAPKLLFHYYDKDFNNEADTPDNFQSRRPNTSFCFLDIRSPGLGDTAMYLCATSRDREIDGYTFGSGTRLTVV.

Here the CDR3 DNA reads TGTGCCAGCAGCTTAACAGGAACCCCGGTGGGCACTGAAGCTTTCTTT. Translated: CASSLTGTPVGTEAFF. V is TRBV5-8 and J is TRBJ1-1; perhaps TRBD1 as D (5 bases). The CDR3 spans 16 residues. The germline CDR1 and CDR2 sequences are SGHTS and YDEGEE. V lost 2 bases and J 4 bases, leaving 18 bases between the germline ends.

This clone occurred once. The chain uses TRBV9 and TRBJ2-1; TRBD1 matches 8 bases. Germline trimming cut 3 bases from V and 9 bases from J; bases unmatched to any gene: 5. CDR1 SGDLS and CDR2 YYNGEE come from the germline V gene. The CDR3 has 13 residues. The chain's CDR3 is CASSAGTGVEQFF. The CDR3 coding sequence is TGTGCCAGCAGCGCCGGGACAGGTGTTGAGCAGTTCTTC.